Below are 27 T cell receptor beta chains sequenced from a single sample in a study of T cells in localized non-small cell lung cancer. Profiled with immunoSEQ multiplex PCR; TCRdb holds only in-frame clones, not every one. Found here are fewer than 13,000 clones, around 45% of them singletons; the top ten hold around 4%. The sequenced sample was lymph node tissue, obtained before any cancer treatment. Receptor source: a woman aged 35-70 years with stage II squamous cell lung carcinoma.

The rearrangement joins TRBV29-1 to TRBJ2-2; D unclear. The germline V and J ends were trimmed by 5 bases and 4 bases, with 8 bases remaining between them. The CDR3 loop spans 12 amino acids. CDR1 and CDR2 from the germline V gene are SQVTM and ANQGSEA. CDR3 nucleotide sequence: TGCAGCGTTAGGTTTGGCACCGGGGAGCTGTTTTTT. Translation: CSVRFGTGELFF.

This clone was seen more than once but under ten times. The J gene is TRBJ2-2, the V gene TRBV6-8, with D possibly TRBD2 on 6 matching bases. Germline lookup yields CDR1 MNHGY and CDR2 SAAAGT. Trimming stripped 6 bases from V and 7 bases from J, with 15 bases between. The CDR3 consists of 14 residues. CDR3 in amino acids: CASRPREMGGELFF. CDR3 sequence (DNA): TGTGCCAGCAGACCCCGGGAGATGGGCGGGGAGCTGTTTTTT.

This clone has a handful of counts. CDR3: CASSLTYNSGNTIYF. The CDR3 DNA is TGTGCCAGCAGCTTAACGTACAACTCTGGAAACACCATATATTTT. This rearrangement joins TRBV7-4 to TRBJ1-3; D is ambiguous. The CDR3 consists of 15 residues. Germline V CDR1 and CDR2: SGHVT, SQSDAQ. Trimming shortened V by 2 bases and J by 0 bases, and 8 bases separated the two germline ends.

This chain uses TRBV28 with TRBJ2-1; D gene uncertain. Germline CDR1 is MDHEN and CDR2 is SYDVKM. The CDR3 length is 12 residues. The V end was cut by 2 bases, the J end by 8 bases, with 7 bases between. The CDR3 DNA is TGTGCCAGCAGTTTACTAAGCCATGAGCAGTTCTTC. Amino acids: CASSLLSHEQFF.

V and J are TRBV19 and TRBJ1-1, with D possibly TRBD1 on 5 matching bases. The CDR3 length is 15 residues. V was clipped by 4 bases and J by 3 bases, with 15 bases between them. Germline V gene lookup returns CDR1 LNHDA and CDR2 SQIVND (reference sequence). Written as DNA, the CDR3 is TGTGCCAGTAGTACGGGGCGGGGGGTGGACACTGAAGCTTTCTTT. This encodes CASSTGRGVDTEAFF.

Here the CDR3 DNA reads TGTGCCAGTAGGGACAGGGGGAATTCACCCCTCCACTTT. Amino acid sequence: CASRDRGNSPLHF. This chain uses TRBV19 with TRBJ1-6, with TRBD1 matching over 10 bases. From germline, CDR1 is LNHDA and CDR2 SQIVND (reference sequence). Trimming at V came to 6 bases and at J to 7 bases, leaving 0 bases not matched to a gene. CDR3 length equals 13 residues. Together with reference TRBV19 and TRBJ1-6, the CDR3 gives the full variable domain: DGGITQSPKYLFRKEGQNVTLSCEQNLNHDAMYWYRQDPGQGLRLIYYSQIVNDFQKGDIAEGYSVSREKKESFPLTVTSAQKNPTAFYLCASRDRGNSPLHFGNGTRLTVT.

This clone was counted only a few times. The rearrangement joins TRBV15 to TRBJ2-5, with D perhaps given as TRBD1 or TRBD2 (7 bases each). The V end was cut by 5 bases, the J end by 5 bases, with 18 bases between. This CDR3 contains 15 residues. Germline values: CDR1 LNHNV, CDR2 YYDKDF (reference sequence). CDR3 amino acids: CATSSTGRGLETQYF. In DNA, the CDR3 is TGTGCCACCAGCTCGACAGGGAGGGGTTTGGAGACCCAGTACTTC. Full variable domain (missing parts from reference TRBV15 and TRBJ2-5): DAMVIQNPRYQVTQFGKPVTLSCSQTLNHNVMYWYQQKSSQAPKLLFHYYDKDFNNEADTPDNFQSRRPNTSFCFLDIRSPGLGDTAMYLCATSSTGRGLETQYFGPGTRLLVL.

CDR3 coding DNA: TGTGCCAGCAGAGCAGGGGGTAGCACAGATACGCAGTATTTT. Protein: CASRAGGSTDTQYF. The chain is built from TRBV28 and TRBJ2-3; 7 nucleotides match TRBD1. Germline V lookup: CDR1 MDHEN, CDR2 SYDVKM. The CDR3 covers 14 residues. V gave up 6 bases and J gave up 0 bases; unmatched junction bases: 3.

The chain couples TRBV6-9 to TRBJ2-6, with D hard to call. The CDR3 totals 13 residues. V gave up 7 bases and J gave up 4 bases, with 8 bases separating them. CDR1 and CDR2 from the germline V gene are MNHGY and SVAAGI. CDR3 amino acids: CASKLQGANVLTF. The CDR3 region has the DNA TGTGCCAGCAAGTTGCAAGGGGCCAACGTCCTGACTTTC.

This clone was detected only a few times. V and J are TRBV7-6 and TRBJ2-3; D is perhaps TRBD2 (7 bases). The V end was cut by 6 bases, the J end by 5 bases, with 18 bases between. The V gene's germline CDR1 is SGHVS and CDR2 FNYEAQ. CDR3 size: 15 residues. The DNA of the CDR3 is TGTGCCAGCAGGATGTGGGGGGGCGCGGAAGATACGCAGTATTTT. Protein: CASRMWGGAEDTQYF.

This clone has just a few counts. This sequence joins TRBV6-8 and TRBJ1-3; D unclear. Germline V CDR1 and CDR2: MNHGY, SAAAGT. Trimming took 6 bases from V and 3 from J, leaving 15 bases between them. The CDR3 spans 15 residues. CDR3 protein: CASSSRVGLGNTIYF. The CDR3 DNA follows: TGTGCCAGCAGCTCCCGGGTAGGGCTTGGAAACACCATATATTTT.

V is TRBV11-3 and J is TRBJ2-7; 12 nucleotides align to TRBD2. V shed 4 bases and J 7 bases; nucleotides not matched to a gene: 11. Germline CDR1 SGHNT, CDR2 YENEEA. This CDR3 has 16 amino acids. The DNA for the CDR3 is TGTGCCAGCAGCTCCCCGACTAGCGGGGGCCCGTGGGAGCAGTACTTC. Protein product: CASSSPTSGGPWEQYF.

The chain carries TRBV28 and TRBJ1-1, with D hard to call. CDR1 and CDR2 from the germline V gene are MDHEN and SYDVKM. Trimming cost V 6 bases and J 2 bases, with 19 bases left between them. The CDR3 has 16 residues. CDR3: CASSSSRWDRNTEAFF. CDR3 nucleotide sequence: TGTGCCAGCAGCTCCTCCCGGTGGGATAGAAACACTGAAGCTTTCTTT. Using reference TRBV28 and TRBJ1-1 for the parts outside the CDR3, the full variable domain is DVKVTQSSRYLVKRTGEKVFLECVQDMDHENMFWYRQDPGLGLRLIYFSYDVKMKEKGDIPEGYSVSREKKERFSLILESASTNQTSMYLCASSSSRWDRNTEAFFGQGTRLTVV.

Only a few counts were recorded for this clone. The chain is built from TRBV30 and TRBJ1-4; no clear D. Trimming removed 5 bases at V and 6 bases at J, with 10 bases between. This CDR3 has 12 amino acids. Germline CDR1 reads GTSNPN; CDR2 reads SVGIG (reference sequence). The CDR3 sequence is CAWGEEHEKLFF. CDR3 bases: TGTGCCTGGGGGGAGGAACATGAAAAACTGTTTTTT.

V and J are TRBV11-3 and TRBJ1-5, with a possible D match to TRBD1 (5 bases). Germline V gene sequence: CDR1 SGHNT, CDR2 YENEEA. The CDR3 covers 14 residues. The germline V and J ends were trimmed by 5 bases and 1 base, with 9 bases remaining between them. This CDR3 reads CASSVGTSNQPQHF. The CDR3 DNA sequence: TGTGCCAGCAGCGTAGGGACCAGCAATCAGCCCCAGCATTTT.

CDR3 DNA sequence: TGTGCCAGCAGCTTCAAGGGGCCTAGGGACGAGCAGTACTTC. This translates into CASSFKGPRDEQYF. V usage is TRBV28 and J usage is TRBJ2-7, with a weak D call TRBD1 (5 bases). V lost 6 bases to trimming and J lost 5 bases, with 17 bases between them. The germline gives CDR1 MDHEN, CDR2 SYDVKM. The CDR3 is 14 residues long.

This clone was detected only a few times. The J gene is TRBJ2-7, the V gene TRBV11-3, with D possibly TRBD1 on 6 matching bases. The CDR3 covers 14 residues. V lost 6 bases and J lost 0, with 12 bases in between. Germline CDR1 SGHNT, CDR2 YENEEA. CDR3 protein: CASSFRDTSYEQYF. CDR3 in DNA: TGTGCCAGCAGTTTCCGGGACACCTCCTACGAGCAGTACTTC. Drawing the rest from reference TRBV11-3 and TRBJ2-7, the complete variable domain is EAGVVQSPRYKIIEKKQPVAFWCNPISGHNTLYWYLQNLGQGPELLIRYENEEAVDDSQLPKDRFSAERLKGVDSTLKIQPAELGDSAVYLCASSFRDTSYEQYFGPGTRLTVT.

The CDR3 nucleotides are TGCAGCGCCGGATCGGGTGTAGGCTACGAGCAGTACTTC. This encodes CSAGSGVGYEQYF. The chain uses TRBV29-1 and TRBJ2-7; D is undetermined. V was clipped by 7 bases and J by 3 bases, with 16 bases between them. CDR3 length equals 13 residues. Germline CDR1 is SQVTM and CDR2 is ANQGSEA.

This clone was seen only a few times. The rearrangement uses TRBV15 and TRBJ1-4, with D perhaps TRBD1 (5 bases). V dropped 2 bases and J dropped 5 bases, with 18 bases sitting between them. Looked up from germline, CDR1 is LNHNV and CDR2 is YYDKDF (reference sequence). The CDR3 is made up of 17 amino acids. CDR3 loop: CATSRRRTGTQNEKLFF. The DNA for the CDR3 is TGTGCCACCAGCAGACGACGAACCGGGACTCAGAATGAAAAACTGTTTTTT.

The count of this clone is one. This chain joins TRBV18 and TRBJ1-2; the match to TRBD1 covers 9 bases. The germline V gene encodes CDR1 KGHSH and CDR2 LQKENI. The length of the CDR3 is 14 residues. With V trimmed by 5 bases and J by 3 bases, 4 bases remained unmatched. The CDR3: CASSGDREDYGYTF. CDR3 bases: TGTGCCAGCTCAGGGGACAGGGAGGACTATGGCTACACCTTC.

There are a few counts of this clone. The CDR3 spells CASRTDAGTHPPLEAFF. The CDR3 DNA is TGTGCCAGCAGAACAGACGCCGGGACCCACCCGCCGCTTGAAGCTTTCTTT. This chain joins TRBV6-8 and TRBJ1-1; D is possibly TRBD1 (5 bases). The CDR3 loop spans 17 amino acids. The germline V gene has CDR1 MNHGY and CDR2 SAAAGT. The V end lost 6 bases, the J end lost 7 bases, and 27 bases lay between the germline ends.

The J gene is TRBJ2-2, the V gene TRBV9, with 9 bases fitting TRBD1. In germline, CDR1 is SGDLS, CDR2 YYNGEE. This CDR3 has 15 amino acids. V shed 3 bases, J shed 3 bases, and the junction held 3 bases outside the gene matches. CDR3 nucleotides: TGTGCCAGCAGCGCCCGGGACAGGGACACCGGGGAGCTGTTTTTT. Its translation: CASSARDRDTGELFF.

This chain connects TRBV19 to TRBJ1-1, with D perhaps matching TRBD1 (5 bases). Germline V gene sequence: CDR1 LNHDA, CDR2 SQIVND (reference sequence). Trimming took off 8 bases at V and 7 bases at J, with 20 bases between the two ends. The CDR3 sequence is 14 residues long. The CDR3 reads CASLKGDQGVEAFF. The CDR3 DNA reads as TGTGCCAGTCTCAAAGGGGACCAGGGAGTTGAAGCTTTCTTT.

The gene calls are TRBV19 and TRBJ2-7, with 9 bases fitting TRBD1. Trimming at V came to 6 bases and at J to 0 bases, leaving 3 bases not matched to a gene. In germline, CDR1 is LNHDA, CDR2 SQIVND (reference sequence). The CDR3 covers 14 residues. This CDR3 reads CASRGTGHSYEQYF. Here the CDR3 DNA reads TGTGCCAGTAGGGGGACAGGGCACTCCTACGAGCAGTACTTC.

This clone appeared a few times. The genes are TRBV6-8 and TRBJ1-5; the D gene is possibly TRBD1 (6 bases). The CDR3 sequence is 16 residues long. Trimming left V 5 bases short and J 0 bases short, with 14 bases between. Germline CDR1 is MNHGY and CDR2 is SAAAGT. In nucleotides, the CDR3 is TGTGCCAGCAGTACCCAACAGGGTTATAGCAATCAGCCCCAGCATTTT. It specifies CASSTQQGYSNQPQHF.

V is TRBV30 and J is TRBJ2-7, with TRBD1 matching 7 bases. Germline values: CDR1 GTSNPN, CDR2 SVGIG (reference sequence). The V segment lost 3 bases and the J segment 5 bases; nucleotides outside the gene matches: 4. The length of the CDR3 is 12 residues. As DNA, the CDR3 is TGTGCCTGGAGCGCTGACAGGGACGAGCAGTACTTC. Its protein is CAWSADRDEQYF.

The chain combines TRBV28 with TRBJ1-1; D unclear. CDR1 MDHEN and CDR2 SYDVKM come from the germline V gene. This CDR3 region has 13 residues. The CDR3 DNA follows: TGTGCTACCCGCCCCCGAAGGAACACTGAAGCTTTCTTT. Amino acids: CATRPRRNTEAFF.